Listed below are T cell receptor beta chains from one sample, sequenced in a study of blood T cell repertoires in COVID-19. Clones were sequenced by immunoSEQ multiplex PCR, and TCRdb holds only the in-frame ones, with some missing. This table has about 130,000 clones, about four fifths appearing once. The sequenced material came from peripheral blood. The source is a man between 40 and 49 years old with active or convalescent COVID-19. CDR3s include the opening cysteine and the closing phenylalanine or tryptophan. A D gene is named only where the DNA matches it firmly. Size is stated for part of the rows, as once, few or many counts, or as a class when the clone is expanded.

DNA	CDR3	D	size	V	J
TGTGCCAGCAGCCTACCTGGGACTAGCGGTTACAATGAGCAGTTCTTC	CASSLPGTSGYNEQFF	TRBD2	once	TRBV5-4	TRBJ2-1
TGTGCCACCAGCAGAGGGGGACTAGCGGGGGTCGTGGGCACAGATACGCAGTATTTT	CATSRGGLAGVVGTDTQYF	TRBD2	-	TRBV15	TRBJ2-3
TGCAGCGTTTACAGGTTAGGTACTGAAGCTTTCTTT	CSVYRLGTEAFF	-	-	TRBV29-1	TRBJ1-1
TGCAGCGTCGCCGAGGGACAAACAGATACGCAGTATTTT	CSVAEGQTDTQYF	-	-	TRBV29-1	TRBJ2-3
TGTGCCAGCAGGAAACCGGGACAGGGTAACGACGAGCAGTACTTC	CASRKPGQGNDEQYF	TRBD1	-	TRBV6-1	TRBJ2-7
TGTGCCAGCAGCCGGGGGGGCAACACCGGGGAGCTGTTTTTT	CASSRGGNTGELFF	TRBD2	-	TRBV7-2	TRBJ2-2
TGTGCCTGGAGTGAGCAGGGCTACGAGCAGTACTTC	CAWSEQGYEQYF	-	-	TRBV30	TRBJ2-7
TGTGCCACCCTGTTACAGGGGGCTGATGAAAAACTGTTTTTT	CATLLQGADEKLFF	TRBD1	-	TRBV24-1	TRBJ1-4
TGTGCCAGCAGTGTAGGACAGTCCATGAACACTGAAGCTTTCTTT	CASSVGQSMNTEAFF	-	-	TRBV25-1	TRBJ1-1
TGTGCCAGCAGCCGGGCCGGGGGGAACGAGCAGTACTTC	CASSRAGGNEQYF	TRBD2	-	TRBV7-8	TRBJ2-7
TGTGCCAGCAGCTTGGACAGTTCGAGTCAGCCCCAGCATTTT	CASSLDSSSQPQHF	-	-	TRBV7-2	TRBJ1-5
TGTGCCAGCAGCTTTTTAACCGGGACAGATAACAATGAGCAGTTCTTC	CASSFLTGTDNNEQFF	TRBD1	once	TRBV7-2	TRBJ2-1
TGTGCCAGCAGCTTAGATGGGACTATCTATGGCTACACCTTC	CASSLDGTIYGYTF	-	-	TRBV7-2	TRBJ1-2
TGTGCCACCAGTGATTCCAGCGGGGCGGAAGCTTTCTTT	CATSDSSGAEAFF	-	-	TRBV24-1	TRBJ1-1
TGCGCCAGCAGCTTGGATCCTAGCGGGGGGCCGAGCTCCTACGAGCAGTACTTC	CASSLDPSGGPSSYEQYF	TRBD2	-	TRBV5-1	TRBJ2-7
TGTGCCAGCAGCGCCGGGACAGTCGCATTGGGAAATAATTCACCCCTCCACTTT	CASSAGTVALGNNSPLHF	TRBD1	-	TRBV27	TRBJ1-6
TGTGCCAGCAGCTTGGTTGCGGGGGGCTCCCAAGAGACCCAGTACTTC	CASSLVAGGSQETQYF	TRBD2	-	TRBV5-4	TRBJ2-5
TGTGCCAGCAGCCAAGGACTAGCGGGGTTCAATGAGCAGTTCTTC	CASSQGLAGFNEQFF	TRBD2	-	TRBV3-1/TRBV3-2	TRBJ2-1
TGTGCCAGCAGTTACTCGATCAGTGTTACCTACGAGCAGTACTTC	CASSYSISVTYEQYF	-	-	TRBV6-2/TRBV6-3	TRBJ2-7
TGTGCCAGCAGTTATCGTAACGAGCAGTACTTC	CASSYRNEQYF	-	-	TRBV12-3/TRBV12-4	TRBJ2-7
TGTGCCAGCTCACGTGGACAGTTAGCAGATACGCAGTATTTT	CASSRGQLADTQYF	-	-	TRBV18	TRBJ2-3
TGCGCCAGCAGCCCGGGGACAGGGCAGAACGAGCAGTACTTC	CASSPGTGQNEQYF	TRBD1	-	TRBV5-1	TRBJ2-7
TGCGCCAGCAGTCACCCGACGGGACTAGCGGGGGGGAGCCACGAGCAGTACTTC	CASSHPTGLAGGSHEQYF	TRBD2	-	TRBV23-1	TRBJ2-7
TGTGCCAGCAGGTTAACTAGCGGGGGGCCCTTAGCCAAAAACATTCAGTACTTC	CASRLTSGGPLAKNIQYF	TRBD2	-	TRBV27	TRBJ2-4
TGTGCCAGCAGCCGGTACTCGCGGGGGCTAGGGGATGAGCAGTTCTTC	CASSRYSRGLGDEQFF	-	-	TRBV3-1/TRBV3-2	TRBJ2-1
TGTGCCAGCTCACAGCCGGGACAGGGGAACACCGGGGAGCTGTTTTTT	CASSQPGQGNTGELFF	TRBD1	-	TRBV18	TRBJ2-2
TGTGCCAGCAGCCAGGGTAACAGGGGCAAGAACACTGAAGCTTTCTTT	CASSQGNRGKNTEAFF	TRBD1	-	TRBV14	TRBJ1-1
TGTGCCAGCAGCAAAGGACTAGCGGGGGGTATAGAGACCCAGTACTTC	CASSKGLAGGIETQYF	TRBD2	-	TRBV3-1/TRBV3-2	TRBJ2-5
TGTGCCAGCAGTGAAGAGGTGGCGGGAATGTCTCCCCTCCACTTT	CASSEEVAGMSPLHF	-	-	TRBV6-1	TRBJ1-6
TGCGCCAGCAGTGAGCCTGATGACAGGGAACATCAGCCCCAGCATTTT	CASSEPDDREHQPQHF	TRBD1	-	TRBV10-1	TRBJ1-5
TGTGCCAGCAGCGTAATGACAGGGTTAGGCACCGGGGAGCTGTTTTTT	CASSVMTGLGTGELFF	TRBD1	-	TRBV9	TRBJ2-2
TGCGCCAGCAGCCAACTCGGACAGCTAAACACCGGGGAGCTGTTTTTT	CASSQLGQLNTGELFF	-	-	TRBV4-1	TRBJ2-2
TGTGCCAGCAGCCGCGGGGGGCAAATCTATGGCTACACCTTC	CASSRGGQIYGYTF	-	-	TRBV27	TRBJ1-2
TGTGCCAGCAAACGGGGGACAGGGGAGAACACTGAAGCTTTCTTT	CASKRGTGENTEAFF	TRBD1	-	TRBV6-5	TRBJ1-1
TGTGCCAGCGGACTAGGAACGGGGGCGAACACCGGGGAGCTGTTTTTT	CASGLGTGANTGELFF	TRBD2	-	TRBV7-7	TRBJ2-2
TGTGCCAGCAGTCCCCGGGAGGACAATCAGCCCCAGCATTTT	CASSPREDNQPQHF	-	-	TRBV6-6	TRBJ1-5